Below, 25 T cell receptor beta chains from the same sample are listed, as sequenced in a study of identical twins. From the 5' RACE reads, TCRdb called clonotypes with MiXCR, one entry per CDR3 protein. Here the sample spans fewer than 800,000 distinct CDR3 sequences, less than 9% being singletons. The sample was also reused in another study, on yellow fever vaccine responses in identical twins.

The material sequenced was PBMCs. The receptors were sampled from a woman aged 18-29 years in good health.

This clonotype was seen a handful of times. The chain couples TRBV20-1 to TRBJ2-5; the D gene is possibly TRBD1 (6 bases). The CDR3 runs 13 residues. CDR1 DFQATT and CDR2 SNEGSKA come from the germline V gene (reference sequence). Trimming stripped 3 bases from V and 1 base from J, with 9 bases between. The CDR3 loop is CSASVQGQETQYF. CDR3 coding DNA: TGCAGTGCTAGTGTACAGGGCCAAGAGACCCAGTACTTC.

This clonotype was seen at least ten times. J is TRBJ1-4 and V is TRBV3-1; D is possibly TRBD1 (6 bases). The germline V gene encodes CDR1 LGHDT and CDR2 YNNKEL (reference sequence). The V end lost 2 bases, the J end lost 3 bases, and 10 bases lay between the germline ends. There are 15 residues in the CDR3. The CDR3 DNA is TGTGCCAGCAGCCAAATGACAGGCTCTAATGAAAAACTGTTTTTT. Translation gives CASSQMTGSNEKLFF.

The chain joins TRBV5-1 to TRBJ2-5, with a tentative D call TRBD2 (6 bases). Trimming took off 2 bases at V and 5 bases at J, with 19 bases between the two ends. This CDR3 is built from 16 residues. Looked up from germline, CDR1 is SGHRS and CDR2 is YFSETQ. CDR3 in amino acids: CASSFPGLQRMETQYF. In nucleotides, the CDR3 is TGCGCCAGCAGCTTCCCGGGACTCCAGAGGATGGAGACCCAGTACTTC.

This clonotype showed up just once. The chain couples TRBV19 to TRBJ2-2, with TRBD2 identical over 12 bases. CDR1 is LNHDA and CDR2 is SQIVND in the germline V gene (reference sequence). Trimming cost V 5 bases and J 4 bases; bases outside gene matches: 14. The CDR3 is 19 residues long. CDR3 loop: CASSSRASGRAVFTGELFF. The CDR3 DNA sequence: TGTGCCAGTAGTTCCCGAGCTAGCGGGAGGGCCGTTTTCACCGGGGAGCTGTTTTTT.

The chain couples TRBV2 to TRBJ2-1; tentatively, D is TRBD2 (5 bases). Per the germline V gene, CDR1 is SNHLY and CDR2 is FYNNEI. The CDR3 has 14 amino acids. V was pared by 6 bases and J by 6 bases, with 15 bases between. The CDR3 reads CASRRELAGNEQFF. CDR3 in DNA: TGTGCCAGCAGAAGGGAGTTGGCCGGCAATGAGCAGTTCTTC. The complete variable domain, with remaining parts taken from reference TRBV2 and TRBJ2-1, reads EPEVTQTPSHQVTQMGQEVILRCVPISNHLYFYWYRQILGQKVEFLVSFYNNEISEKSEIFDDQFSVERPDGSNFTLKIRSTKLEDSAMYFCASRRELAGNEQFFGPGTRLTVL.

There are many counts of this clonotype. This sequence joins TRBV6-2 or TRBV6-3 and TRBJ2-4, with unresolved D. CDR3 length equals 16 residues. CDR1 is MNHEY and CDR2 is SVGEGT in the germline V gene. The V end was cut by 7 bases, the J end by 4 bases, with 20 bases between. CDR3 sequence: CASTSGTANGKNIQYF. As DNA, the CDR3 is TGTGCCAGCACCTCAGGAACCGCCAACGGTAAAAACATTCAGTACTTC.

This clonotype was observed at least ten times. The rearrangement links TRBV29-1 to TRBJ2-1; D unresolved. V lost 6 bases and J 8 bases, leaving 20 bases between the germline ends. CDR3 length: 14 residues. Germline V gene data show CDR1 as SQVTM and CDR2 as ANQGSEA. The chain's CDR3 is CSVDDGPSADEQFF. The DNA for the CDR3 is TGCAGCGTAGACGACGGACCATCGGCCGATGAGCAGTTCTTC.

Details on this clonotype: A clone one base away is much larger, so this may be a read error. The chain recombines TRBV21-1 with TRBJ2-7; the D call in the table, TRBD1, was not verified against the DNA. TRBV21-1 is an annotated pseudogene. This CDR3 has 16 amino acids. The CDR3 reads CPSSKENRGEPYEQYV. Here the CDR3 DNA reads TGTCCCAGCAGCAAAGAAAACAGGGGAGAGCCCTACGAGCAGTACGTC.

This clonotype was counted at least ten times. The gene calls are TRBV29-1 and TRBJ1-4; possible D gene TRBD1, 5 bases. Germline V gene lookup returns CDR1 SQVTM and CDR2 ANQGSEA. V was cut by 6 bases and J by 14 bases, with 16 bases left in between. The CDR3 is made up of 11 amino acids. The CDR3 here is CSVRMGDMLFF. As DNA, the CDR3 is TGCAGCGTCCGCATGGGGGATATGCTGTTTTTT.

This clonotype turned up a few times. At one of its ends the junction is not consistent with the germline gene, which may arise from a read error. CDR3 nucleotide sequence: TGTGCCACCAGTTTGGAGGGGGGAATCGGTGAGCAGTTCTTC. This codes for CATSLEGGIGEQFF. The rearrangement links TRBV12-3 or TRBV12-4 to TRBJ2-1, with D perhaps TRBD1 or TRBD2 (6 bases each). This CDR3 is 14 amino acids long.

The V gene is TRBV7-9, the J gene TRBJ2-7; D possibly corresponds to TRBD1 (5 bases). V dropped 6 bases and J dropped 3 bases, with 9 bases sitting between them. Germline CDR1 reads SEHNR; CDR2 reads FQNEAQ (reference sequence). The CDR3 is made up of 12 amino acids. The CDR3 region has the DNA TGTGCCAGCAGACCGACAGTCTACGAGCAGTACGTC. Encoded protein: CASRPTVYEQYV.

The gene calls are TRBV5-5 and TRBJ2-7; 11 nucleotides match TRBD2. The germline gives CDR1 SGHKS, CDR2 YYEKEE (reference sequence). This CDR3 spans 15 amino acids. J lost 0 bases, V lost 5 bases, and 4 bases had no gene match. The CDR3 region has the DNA TGTGCCAGCAGTCCGGGACTAGCGGTCTCCTACGAGCAGTACGTC. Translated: CASSPGLAVSYEQYV.

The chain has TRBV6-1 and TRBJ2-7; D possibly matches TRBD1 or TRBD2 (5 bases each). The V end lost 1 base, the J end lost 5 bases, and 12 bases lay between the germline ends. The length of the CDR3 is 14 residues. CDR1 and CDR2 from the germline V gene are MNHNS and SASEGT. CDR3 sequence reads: CASSEVGAGNEQYV. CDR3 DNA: TGTGCCAGCAGTGAAGTCGGGGCAGGTAACGAGCAGTACGTC.

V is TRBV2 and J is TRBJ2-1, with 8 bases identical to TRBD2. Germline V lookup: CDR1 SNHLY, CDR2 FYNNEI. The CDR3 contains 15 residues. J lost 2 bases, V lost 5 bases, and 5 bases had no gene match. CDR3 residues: CASSYAGLAYNEQFF. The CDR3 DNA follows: TGTGCCAGCAGTTACGCGGGACTAGCCTACAATGAGCAGTTCTTC. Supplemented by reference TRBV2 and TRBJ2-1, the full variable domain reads EPEVTQTPSHQVTQMGQEVILRCVPISNHLYFYWYRQILGQKVEFLVSFYNNEISEKSEIFDDQFSVERPDGSNFTLKIRSTKLEDSAMYFCASSYAGLAYNEQFFGPGTRLTVL.

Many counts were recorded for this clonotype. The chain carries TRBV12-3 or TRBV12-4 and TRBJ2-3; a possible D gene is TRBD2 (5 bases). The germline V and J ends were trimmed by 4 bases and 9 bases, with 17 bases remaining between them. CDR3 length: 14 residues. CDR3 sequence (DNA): TGTGCCAGCAGTTCAGAGCGAAGAGGGCTAACGCAGTATTTT. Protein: CASSSERRGLTQYF.

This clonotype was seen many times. The CDR3 here is CASSSRDRAFYEQYV. The DNA for the CDR3 is TGTGCCAGCAGCTCTCGGGACAGGGCATTCTACGAGCAGTACGTC. The chain combines TRBV5-6 with TRBJ2-7, with TRBD1 matching over 9 bases. The CDR3 is 15 amino acids. Germline V gene lookup returns CDR1 SGHDT and CDR2 YYEEEE. V was pared by 3 bases and J by 3 bases, with 7 bases of the junction left unmatched.

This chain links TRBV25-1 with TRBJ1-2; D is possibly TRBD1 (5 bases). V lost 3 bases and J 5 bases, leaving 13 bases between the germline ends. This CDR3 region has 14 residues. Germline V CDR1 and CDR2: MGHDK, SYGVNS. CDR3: CASSDNQGRYGYTF. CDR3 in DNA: TGTGCCAGCAGTGATAACCAGGGAAGGTATGGCTACACCTTC.

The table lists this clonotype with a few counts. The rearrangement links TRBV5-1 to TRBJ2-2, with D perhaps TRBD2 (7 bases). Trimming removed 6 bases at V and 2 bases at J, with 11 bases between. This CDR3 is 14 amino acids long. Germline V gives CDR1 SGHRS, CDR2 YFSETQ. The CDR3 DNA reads TGCGCCAGCACGGGGGGCCGCAACACCGGGGAGCTGTTTTTT. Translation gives CASTGGRNTGELFF.

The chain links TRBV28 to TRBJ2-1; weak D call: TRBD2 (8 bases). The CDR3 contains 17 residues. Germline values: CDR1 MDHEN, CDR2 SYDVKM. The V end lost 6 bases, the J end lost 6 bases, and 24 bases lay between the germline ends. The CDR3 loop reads CASSYKGQAREGNEQFF. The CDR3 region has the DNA TGTGCCAGCAGCTACAAAGGACAGGCCCGGGAGGGCAATGAGCAGTTCTTC.

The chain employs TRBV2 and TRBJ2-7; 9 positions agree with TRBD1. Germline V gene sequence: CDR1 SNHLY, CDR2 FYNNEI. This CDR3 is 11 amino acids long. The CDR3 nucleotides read TGTGCCAGCAGCGCCGGGACAGGGTGGGAAGTC. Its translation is CASSAGTGWEV.

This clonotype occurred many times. CDR3: CAIREGLNFNEQFF. In nucleotides, the CDR3 is TGTGCCATCAGGGAGGGACTAAACTTCAATGAGCAGTTCTTC. The rearrangement uses TRBV10-3 and TRBJ2-1; 7 nucleotides agree with TRBD2. The V gene's germline CDR1 is ENHRY and CDR2 SYGVKD. J was trimmed by 6 bases and V by 6 bases; bases with no gene match: 8. The length of the CDR3 is 14 residues.

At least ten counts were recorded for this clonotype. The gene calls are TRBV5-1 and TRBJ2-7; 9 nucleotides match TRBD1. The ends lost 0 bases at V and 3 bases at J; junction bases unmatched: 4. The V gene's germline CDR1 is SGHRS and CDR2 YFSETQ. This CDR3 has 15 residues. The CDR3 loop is CASSLDPGQGYEQYF. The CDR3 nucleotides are TGCGCCAGCAGCTTGGACCCGGGACAGGGCTACGAGCAGTACTTC.

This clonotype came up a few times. CDR3 protein: CSARDLQLGYEQYV. CDR3 nucleotides: TGCAGTGCTAGAGATCTTCAGCTTGGCTACGAGCAGTACGTC. V is TRBV20-1 and J is TRBJ2-7, with D unresolved. The CDR3 covers 14 residues. Germline values: CDR1 DFQATT, CDR2 SNEGSKA (reference sequence). Trimming took off 0 bases at V and 3 bases at J, with 12 bases between the two ends.

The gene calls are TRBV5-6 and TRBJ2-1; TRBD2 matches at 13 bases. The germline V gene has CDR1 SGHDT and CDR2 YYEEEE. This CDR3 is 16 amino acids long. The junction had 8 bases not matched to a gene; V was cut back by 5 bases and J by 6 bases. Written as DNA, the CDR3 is TGTGCCAGCAGACGAAGACTAGCGGGAGGAACCAATGAGCAGTTCTTC. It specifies CASRRRLAGGTNEQFF.

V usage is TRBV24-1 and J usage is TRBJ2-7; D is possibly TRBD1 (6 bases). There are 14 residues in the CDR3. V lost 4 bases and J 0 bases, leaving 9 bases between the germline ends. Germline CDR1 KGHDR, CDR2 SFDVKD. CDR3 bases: TGTGCCACCAGTGACGGGACAAGCTCCTACGAGCAGTACTTC. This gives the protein CATSDGTSSYEQYF.